Listed here is a single T cell receptor (beta chain). The data derive from a study of technical replicates of blood from a few donors. The V and J ends lost 6 bases and 3 bases respectively, with 6 bases between them. The CDR3 has 11 amino acids. Germline V gene lookup returns CDR1 SEHNR and CDR2 FQNEAQ (reference sequence). Generated by immunoSEQ multiplex PCR, the TCRdb table keeps only in-frame clones and is missing some. This table has 68,000 or so clones, roughly nine tenths appearing once. This TCR was sampled from a human donor in good health. The sample was T cells isolated from PBMCs. The chain employs TRBV7-9 and TRBJ2-7; the D is unclear. The CDR3: CASSFNYEQYF. In DNA form, the CDR3 reads TGTGCCAGCAGTTTCAACTACGAGCAGTACTTC.